The 22 T cell receptor beta chains below were found in one sample sequenced in a study of Ad26.COV2.S vaccination and SARS-CoV-2 variants. The data were produced by immunoSEQ multiplex PCR, yet TCRdb's version contains in-frame clones alone and is incomplete. The sample shows about 350,000 clones, around 89% of them seen only once. The treatment: approximately 18 received Ad26.COV2.S at low or high dose, single or two shots; 5 received placebo; per-sample allocation not given. Each sample was drawn 63 days after the first injection (of vaccine or placebo). The input for sequencing was peripheral blood, taken in a trial of Ad26.COV2.S vaccine versus placebo. The receptors stem from a person between 18 and 60 years old who received the Ad26.COV2.S COVID-19 vaccine or a placebo.

This clone was detected a few times. The gene calls are TRBV7-9 and TRBJ2-7; 7 bases are a match to TRBD1. In germline, CDR1 is SEHNR, CDR2 FQNEAQ (reference sequence). This CDR3 has 14 amino acids. With V trimmed by 4 bases and J by 2 bases, 5 bases remained unmatched. CDR3 loop: CASSSGQFTYEQYF. CDR3 DNA sequence: TGTGCCAGCAGCTCGGGACAGTTCACCTACGAGCAGTACTTC.

This clone appeared once. J is TRBJ1-2 and V is TRBV5-1, with D uncertain. Germline V gene data show CDR1 as SGHRS and CDR2 as YFSETQ. V gave up 0 bases and J gave up 5 bases, with 11 bases separating them. CDR3 length equals 14 residues. CDR3 bases: TGCGCCAGCAGCTTGGATCCCCAGTCATATGGCTACACCTTC. This encodes CASSLDPQSYGYTF.

This clone was seen a single time. CDR3 nucleotides: TGTGCCAGCAGCTACGGATGGGTTCGCGATGGCTACACCTTC. Translated: CASSYGWVRDGYTF. The chain is built from TRBV7-2 and TRBJ1-2, with unresolved D. The CDR3 has 14 amino acids. V lost 4 bases to trimming and J lost 6 bases, with 15 bases between them. Germline lookup yields CDR1 SGHTA and CDR2 FQGNSA.

This clone was seen once. V is TRBV6-2 or TRBV6-3 and J is TRBJ1-5; TRBD1 is a possible D gene (6 bases). The CDR3 is made up of 18 amino acids. Germline-derived CDR1 and CDR2 are MNHEY and SVGEGT. The ends were cut back, 2 bases at V and 1 base at J, with 18 bases in the middle. CDR3 nucleotide sequence: TGTGCCAGCAGTTACCCGCCCTTCCGGACAGCCAGCAATCAGCCCCAGCATTTT. The encoded protein is CASSYPPFRTASNQPQHF.

V and J are TRBV19 and TRBJ1-1, with TRBD1 matching over 7 bases. The CDR3 is 15 amino acids. CDR1 is LNHDA, CDR2 SQIVND, per germline (reference sequence). V lost 5 bases and J lost 2; bases outside the gene matches: 8. In nucleotides, the CDR3 is TGTGCCAGTAGTTTCGACACAGGGGTAAACACTGAAGCTTTCTTT. Translating it yields CASSFDTGVNTEAFF.

V usage is TRBV10-3 and J usage is TRBJ1-1, with D maybe TRBD1 (6 bases). This CDR3 spans 11 amino acids. Looked up from germline, CDR1 is ENHRY and CDR2 is SYGVKD. The V gene lost 8 bases and the J gene lost 11 bases, with 15 bases spanning the gap. CDR3 bases: TGTGCCATCGGGGGCGGGGAGGAGGCTTTCTTT. This translates into CAIGGGEEAFF.

The chain links TRBV7-9 to TRBJ2-1, with 9 nucleotides matching TRBD1. V shed 1 base and J 7 bases; nucleotides not matched to a gene: 8. Germline assignment: CDR1 SEHNR and CDR2 FQNEAQ (reference sequence). The CDR3 loop spans 16 amino acids. CDR3 sequence: CASSLENRGLYNEQFF. The DNA of the CDR3 is TGTGCCAGCAGCTTAGAGAACAGGGGGCTTTATAATGAGCAGTTCTTC. Combining the CDR3 with reference TRBV7-9 and TRBJ2-1 gives the whole variable domain DTGVSQNPRHKITKRGQNVTFRCDPISEHNRLYWYRQTLGQGPEFLTYFQNEAQLEKSRLLSDRFSAERPKGSFSTLEIQRTEQGDSAMYLCASSLENRGLYNEQFFGPGTRLTVL.

In this sample, this clone turned up a few times. The V and J genes are TRBV7-9 and TRBJ1-4; D remains ambiguous. The CDR3 length is 14 residues. Deletions cut 6 bases from V and 2 bases from J, with 10 bases between. Per the germline V gene, CDR1 is SEHNR and CDR2 is FQNEAQ (reference sequence). The DNA of the CDR3 is TGTGCCAGCAGTAGTTCGGGGACTAATGAAAAACTGTTTTTT. Translation: CASSSSGTNEKLFF.

The CDR3 DNA follows: TGTGCCAGCAGAGAGGGGAAGAACACTGAAGCTTTCTTT. It specifies CASREGKNTEAFF. The V and J genes are TRBV2 and TRBJ1-1; D is possibly TRBD1 (5 bases). The CDR3 totals 13 residues. The V gene's germline CDR1 is SNHLY and CDR2 FYNNEI. The V gene lost 6 bases and the J gene lost 1 base, with 9 bases spanning the gap.

The chain is built from TRBV24-1 and TRBJ1-2; D gene ambiguous. This CDR3 contains 13 residues. Germline V CDR1 and CDR2: KGHDR, SFDVKD. Trimming took off 5 bases at V and 0 bases at J, with 6 bases between the two ends. The CDR3 protein is CATSAGANYGYTF. As DNA, the CDR3 is TGTGCCACCAGTGCCGGGGCTAACTATGGCTACACCTTC.

This chain connects TRBV7-2 to TRBJ2-1; maybe TRBD1 (5 bases). Germline V gives CDR1 SGHTA, CDR2 FQGNSA. CDR3 length: 15 residues. Trimming cost V 1 base and J 1 base, with 8 bases left between them. CDR3 sequence (DNA): TGTGCCAGCAGCTTAGAAAGGGGATCCTACAATGAGCAGTTCTTC. Translating it yields CASSLERGSYNEQFF.

This clone was seen a single time. The chain couples TRBV7-9 to TRBJ2-5, with 8 bases matching TRBD1. CDR1 and CDR2 (germline): SEHNR, FQNEAQ (reference sequence). The CDR3 length is 16 residues. Trimming removed 0 bases from V and 5 bases from J; junction bases left unmatched: 8. The CDR3 DNA sequence: TGTGCCAGCAGCTTAGCGCTCGATCACAGGGGGGAGACCCAGTACTTC. Translated: CASSLALDHRGETQYF.

As for this clone: One end of the junction fails to match germline, which may point to a read error. The identical CDR3 is also encoded by other nucleotide sequences in the sample. The V call is TRBV13, the J call TRBJ1-3; D remains unclear. Germline V gene sequence: CDR1 PRHDT, CDR2 FYEKMQ (reference sequence). There are 13 residues in the CDR3. As DNA, the CDR3 is TGTGCCAGCAGCCTAGGGCGGGGAAACACCATATATTTT. Protein: CASSLGRGNTIYF.

The gene calls are TRBV9 and TRBJ2-1, with 7 bases aligning to TRBD2. V was clipped by 3 bases and J by 4 bases; unmatched bases: 7. The CDR3 covers 15 residues. Germline V CDR1 and CDR2: SGDLS, YYNGEE. DNA for the CDR3: TGTGCCAGCAGCGGGGGAGGGGTTAGTTACAATGAGCAGTTCTTC. Protein sequence: CASSGGGVSYNEQFF.

This clone turned up a few times. The CDR3 sequence is CASSQAGGRAYEQYF. The DNA for the CDR3 is TGTGCCAGCAGCCAAGCTGGCGGGAGGGCCTACGAGCAGTACTTC. The chain has TRBV3-1 (or the pseudogene TRBV3-2) and TRBJ2-7; 9 bases map to TRBD2. With V trimmed by 1 base and J by 2 bases, 3 bases remained unmatched. The CDR3 totals 15 residues. In germline, CDR1 is LGHDT, CDR2 YNNKEL (reference sequence).

The chain is built from TRBV27 and TRBJ1-6; D may be TRBD1 (6 bases). The CDR3 spans 14 residues. The V end was cut by 4 bases, the J end by 8 bases, with 12 bases between. Per germline, CDR1 MNHEY and CDR2 SMNVEV (reference sequence). In nucleotides, the CDR3 is TGTGCCAGCAGTTGGGGAGGGGGTTATTCACCCCTCCACTTT. It encodes CASSWGGGYSPLHF.

V usage is TRBV18 and J usage is TRBJ1-6, with TRBD1 matching 10 bases. V dropped 3 bases and J dropped 9; count of bases not matched to a gene: 5. From germline, CDR1 is KGHSH and CDR2 LQKENI. The CDR3 extends over 15 amino acids. The CDR3 reads CASSPNRDRGSPLHF. The CDR3 bases are TGTGCCAGCTCACCGAACCGGGACAGGGGTTCACCCCTCCACTTT.

The chain is built from TRBV12-1 and TRBJ1-2. TRBV12-1 is annotated as a pseudogene. The CDR3 is made up of 15 amino acids. CDR3 region: CASSFAEGDNYGYTF. The DNA for the CDR3 is TGTGCCAGCAGCTTTGCGGAGGGGGACAACTATGGCTACACCTTC.

The chain combines TRBV10-2 with TRBJ1-4, with D possibly being TRBD1 (5 bases). Germline V gene data show CDR1 as WSHSY and CDR2 as SAAADI. The CDR3 loop spans 14 amino acids. V was clipped by 6 bases and J by 10 bases, with 18 bases between them. Written as DNA, the CDR3 is TGCGCCAGCAGGCAGGGAGGGGTATCCGGAAAACTGTTTTTT. Translated: CASRQGGVSGKLFF.

The genes are TRBV19 and TRBJ2-1; possible D gene TRBD1, 7 bases. The CDR3 runs 15 residues. V lost 5 bases, J lost 8 bases, and 19 bases lay in between. Germline CDR1 LNHDA, CDR2 SQIVND (reference sequence). In DNA, the CDR3 is TGTGCCAGTAGTCTCCAGGGGGTTCGGGACTATGAGCAGTTCTTC. The encoded protein is CASSLQGVRDYEQFF.

V is TRBV9 and J is TRBJ2-7; unclear D gene. V was clipped by 4 bases and J by 3 bases, with 14 bases between them. Germline values: CDR1 SGDLS, CDR2 YYNGEE. This CDR3 is 14 amino acids long. The CDR3 protein is CASSPQVNIYEQYF. The CDR3 coding sequence is TGTGCCAGCAGCCCCCAGGTCAATATCTACGAGCAGTACTTC.

The chain uses TRBV28 and TRBJ1-2; 7 bases line up with TRBD1. Losses at the gene ends were 5 bases for V and 1 base for J; bases not matched to a gene: 13. CDR1 and CDR2 from the germline V gene are MDHEN and SYDVKM. This CDR3 has 17 amino acids. CDR3 nucleotides: TGTGCCAGCAGTAGGCGGGCGGGACAGATAGTTAACTATGGCTACACCTTC. Translated, it gives CASSRRAGQIVNYGYTF.